This TCR beta chain stems from a study of sequential checkpoint blockade in melanoma. Treatment specified: randomized to nivolumab then ipilimumab (arm A) or the reverse (arm B). No patient had prior DNA-damaging chemotherapy. Live CD3+CD8+ CD19− CD56− cells were sorted from PBMCs. Method: immunoSEQ multiplex PCR; TCRdb's copy keeps in-frame clones and lacks some. The sample yields 8,400 or so clones, under 80% seen once. The CDR3 loop spans 18 amino acids. From germline, CDR1 is SGDLS and CDR2 YYNGEE. With V trimmed by 0 bases and J by 0 bases, 5 bases remained unmatched. This clonotype originated in a human patient with melanoma. Some clones in this sample may be carry-over from other donors' samples. J is TRBJ2-6 and V is TRBV9, with 8 bases lining up with TRBD1. The sequencing here drew on CD8+ T cells sorted from blood (inferred from file names), taken from a patient given nivolumab and ipilimumab in sequence. In nucleotides, the CDR3 is TGTGCCAGCAGCGTAGCGGGGACAGGAATCTCTGGGGCCAACGTCCTGACTTTC. Translation: CASSVAGTGISGANVLTF.